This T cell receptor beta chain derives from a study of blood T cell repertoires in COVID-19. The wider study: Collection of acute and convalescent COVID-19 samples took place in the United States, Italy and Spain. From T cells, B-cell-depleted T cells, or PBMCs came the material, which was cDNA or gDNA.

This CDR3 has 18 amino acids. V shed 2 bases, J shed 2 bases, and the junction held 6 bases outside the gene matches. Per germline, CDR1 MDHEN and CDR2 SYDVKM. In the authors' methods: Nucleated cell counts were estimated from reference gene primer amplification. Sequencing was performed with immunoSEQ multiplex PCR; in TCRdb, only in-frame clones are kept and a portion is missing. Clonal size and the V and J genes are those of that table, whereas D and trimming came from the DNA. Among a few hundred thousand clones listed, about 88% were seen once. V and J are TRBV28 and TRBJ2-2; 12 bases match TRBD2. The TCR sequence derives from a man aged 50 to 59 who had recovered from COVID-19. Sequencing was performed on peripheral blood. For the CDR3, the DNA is TGTGCCAGCAGTTTAATGGTTGGACTAGCGGGAAACACCGGGGAGCTGTTTTTT. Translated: CASSLMVGLAGNTGELFF.